The 15 T cell receptor beta chains presented below share a single source sample, sequenced in a study of blood T cell repertoires in COVID-19. The method was immunoSEQ multiplex PCR; TCRdb's version includes in-frame clones alone and lacks a portion of them. The table has approximately 200,000 clones, approximately 90% seen once. The sample taken for sequencing was PBMCs or T cells enriched from blood (not recorded which). The source is a woman in her thirties who had recovered from COVID-19.

This clone has only a few counts. The chain recombines TRBV5-4 with TRBJ1-1; tentative D call: TRBD1 (5 bases). V lost 3 bases, J lost 4 bases, and 10 bases lay in between. In germline, CDR1 is SGHNT, CDR2 YYREEE (reference sequence). The CDR3 totals 13 residues. CDR3 coding DNA: TGTGCCAGCAGCTCCCGGGGGGGCACTGAAGCTTTCTTT. This translates into CASSSRGGTEAFF.

The genes are TRBV9 and TRBJ2-7; 8 nucleotides agree with TRBD2. The junction had 8 bases not matched to a gene; V was cut back by 4 bases and J by 2 bases. This CDR3 has 15 residues. Germline V gives CDR1 SGDLS, CDR2 YYNGEE. CDR3 bases: TGTGCCAGCAGCCGAGTTAGCGGGGCAGCCTACGAGCAGTACTTC. It specifies CASSRVSGAAYEQYF. Looking up the rest from reference TRBV9 and TRBJ2-7 gives the full variable domain: DSGVTQTPKHLITATGQRVTLRCSPRSGDLSVYWYQQSLDQGLQFLIQYYNGEERAKGNILERFSAQQFPDLHSELNLSSLELGDSALYFCASSRVSGAAYEQYFGPGTRLTVT.

Regarding this clone: One end of the junction is discordant with germline, which a read error may explain. J is TRBJ1-2 and V is TRBV30; TRBD1 matches 7 bases. Germline CDR1 is GTSNPN and CDR2 is SVGIG (reference sequence). CDR3 length equals 16 residues. The CDR3 coding sequence is TGTGCCCGGAGCCTTGGCAGGGGGATCCCGAACTATGGCTACACCTTC. This gives the protein CARSLGRGIPNYGYTF.

The chain links TRBV4-3 to TRBJ2-1, with 14 bases identical to TRBD2. The V segment lost 2 bases and the J segment 7 bases; nucleotides outside the gene matches: 7. Germline CDR1 LGHNA, CDR2 YSLEER. This CDR3 has 17 amino acids. CDR3 nucleotides: TGCGCCAGCAGCCAACGGACTAGCGGGAGGTCATGGAATGAGCAGTTCTTC. Translating gives CASSQRTSGRSWNEQFF.

The rearrangement uses TRBV19 and TRBJ2-3; possible D gene TRBD1, 6 bases. From germline, CDR1 is LNHDA and CDR2 SQIVND (reference sequence). The CDR3 has 16 amino acids. Trimming left V 3 bases short and J 1 base short, with 14 bases between. The CDR3 DNA follows: TGTGCCAGTAGTATGGGGGCAGGGATGGGCACAGATACGCAGTATTTT. Amino acids: CASSMGAGMGTDTQYF.

The chain combines TRBV5-6 with TRBJ2-3; no reliable D call. V was trimmed by 2 bases and J by 7 bases, leaving 17 bases between them. Germline V gives CDR1 SGHDT, CDR2 YYEEEE. The CDR3 totals 15 residues. Written as DNA, the CDR3 is TGTGCCAGCAGCTTAGGTGGAGCGCTCGCAAATACGCAGTATTTT. This sequence encodes CASSLGGALANTQYF.

The rearrangement uses TRBV6-5 and TRBJ2-1; 10 bases fit TRBD2. Losses at the gene ends were 6 bases for V and 5 bases for J; bases not matched to a gene: 7. Germline CDR1 is MNHEY and CDR2 is SVGAGI. The CDR3 covers 15 residues. CDR3 in amino acids: CASRRAGGNNNEQFF. The CDR3 region has the DNA TGTGCCAGCAGAAGAGCGGGGGGGAATAACAATGAGCAGTTCTTC.

The chain recombines TRBV7-2 with TRBJ2-7; TRBD2 might be the D (6 bases). V dropped 4 bases and J dropped 6 bases, with 13 bases sitting between them. Germline CDR1 SGHTA, CDR2 FQGNSA. CDR3 length equals 13 residues. CDR3 residues: CASSSLLAPEQYF. DNA for the CDR3: TGTGCCAGCAGCTCCTTACTAGCTCCCGAGCAGTACTTC.

V usage is TRBV9 and J usage is TRBJ1-2, with no clear D. The CDR3 is 13 residues long. Germline assignment: CDR1 SGDLS and CDR2 YYNGEE. The V gene lost 5 bases and the J gene lost 1 base, with 9 bases spanning the gap. As DNA, the CDR3 is TGTGCCAGCAGTTTGGGGAGTAACTATGGCTACACCTTC. Translated, it gives CASSLGSNYGYTF.

This clone has a single count. The J gene is TRBJ1-6, the V gene TRBV12-3 or TRBV12-4, with unresolved D. Trimming removed 6 bases from V and 10 bases from J, with 10 bases in between. The CDR3 loop spans 12 amino acids. CDR3 sequence reads: CASRGGRSPLHF. The CDR3 DNA is TGTGCCAGCAGGGGAGGGAGGTCACCCCTCCACTTT.

This chain uses TRBV10-1 with TRBJ1-5; a possible D gene is TRBD1 (5 bases). Deletions cut 6 bases from V and 0 bases from J, with 9 bases between. The germline V gene encodes CDR1 WNHNN and CDR2 SYGVQD (reference sequence). The CDR3 is 14 residues long. This chain's CDR3 is CASRAGYSNQPQHF. In nucleotides, the CDR3 is TGCGCCAGCAGGGCAGGGTATAGCAATCAGCCCCAGCATTTT.

The rearrangement links TRBV3-1 (or the pseudogene TRBV3-2) to TRBJ2-1; 9 positions agree with TRBD2. This CDR3 has 14 residues. V was pared by 5 bases and J by 7 bases, with 6 bases of the junction left unmatched. CDR1 is LGHDT and CDR2 is YNNKEL in the germline V gene (reference sequence). The CDR3 nucleotides read TGTGCCAGCAGCTCGCGGGGGGGCCCAAATGAGCAGTTCTTC. Translation: CASSSRGGPNEQFF.

The chain combines TRBV11-2 with TRBJ2-1; 11 bases match TRBD1. This CDR3 comprises 16 residues. Germline assignment: CDR1 SGHAT and CDR2 FQNNGV. Germline trimming cut 4 bases from V and 7 bases from J; bases unmatched to any gene: 9. This CDR3 is CASSWGPGQGENEQFF. CDR3 bases: TGTGCCAGCAGCTGGGGACCGGGACAGGGGGAAAATGAGCAGTTCTTC.

This clone occurred once. The chain has TRBV7-9 and TRBJ2-3; TRBD1 matches 7 bases. J lost 4 bases, V lost 5 bases, and 15 bases had no gene match. This CDR3 spans 17 amino acids. Per germline, CDR1 SEHNR and CDR2 FQNEAQ (reference sequence). The CDR3 here is CASSKRDSSKAPDTQYF. CDR3 DNA: TGTGCCAGCAGCAAAAGGGACAGTTCCAAGGCACCAGATACGCAGTATTTT.

The CDR3 reads CASSPTGNYGYTF. CDR3 coding DNA: TGCGCCAGCAGCCCGACAGGGAACTATGGCTACACCTTC. This chain uses TRBV4-1 with TRBJ1-2, with 7 bases lining up with TRBD1. The germline V gene encodes CDR1 MGHRA and CDR2 YSYEKL. Trimming cost V 4 bases and J 2 bases; bases outside gene matches: 1. The CDR3 is 13 residues long.